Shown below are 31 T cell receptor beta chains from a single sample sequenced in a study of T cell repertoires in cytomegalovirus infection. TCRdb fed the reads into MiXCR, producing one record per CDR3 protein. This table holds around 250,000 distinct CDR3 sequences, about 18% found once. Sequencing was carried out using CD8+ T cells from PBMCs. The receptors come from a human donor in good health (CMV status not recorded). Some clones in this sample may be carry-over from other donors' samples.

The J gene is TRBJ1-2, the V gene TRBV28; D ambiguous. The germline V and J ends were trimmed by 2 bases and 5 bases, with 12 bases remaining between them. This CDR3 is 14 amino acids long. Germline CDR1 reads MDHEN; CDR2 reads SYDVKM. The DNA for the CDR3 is TGTGCCAGCAGTTTAAGGGCCGGTGGATATGGCTACACCTTC. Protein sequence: CASSLRAGGYGYTF.

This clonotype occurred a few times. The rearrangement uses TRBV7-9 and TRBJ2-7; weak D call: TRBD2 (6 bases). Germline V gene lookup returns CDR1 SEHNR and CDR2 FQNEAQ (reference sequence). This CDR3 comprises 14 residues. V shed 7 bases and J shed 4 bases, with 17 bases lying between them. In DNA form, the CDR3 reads TGTGCCAGCAACCTGGGCGGGGCCGATTACGAGCAGTACTTC. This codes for CASNLGGADYEQYF.

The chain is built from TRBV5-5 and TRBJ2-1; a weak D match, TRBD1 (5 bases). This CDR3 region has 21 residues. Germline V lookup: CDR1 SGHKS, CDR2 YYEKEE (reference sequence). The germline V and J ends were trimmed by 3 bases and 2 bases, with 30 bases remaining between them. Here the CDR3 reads CASSYYGIARAIQGPYNEQFF. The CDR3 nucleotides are TGTGCCAGCAGCTACTACGGAATAGCCCGGGCCATCCAGGGCCCCTACAATGAGCAGTTCTTC.

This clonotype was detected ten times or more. CDR3 nucleotide sequence: TGTGCCAGCAGCTTAGCGAGGACAGGGGGGACCCTCTACGAGCAGTACTTC. Amino acids: CASSLARTGGTLYEQYF. The rearrangement uses TRBV7-2 and TRBJ2-7; 10 bases align to TRBD1. This CDR3 is 17 amino acids long. V was pared by 0 bases and J by 3 bases, with 8 bases of the junction left unmatched. Germline CDR1 is SGHTA and CDR2 is FQGNSA.

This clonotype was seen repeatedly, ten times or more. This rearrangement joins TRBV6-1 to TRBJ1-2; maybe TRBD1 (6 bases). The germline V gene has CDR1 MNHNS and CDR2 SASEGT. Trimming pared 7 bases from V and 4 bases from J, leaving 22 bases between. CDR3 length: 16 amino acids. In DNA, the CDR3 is TGTGCCAGCAACAAATTTGAGGGGGTACCATCCTATGGCTACACCTTC. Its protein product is CASNKFEGVPSYGYTF.

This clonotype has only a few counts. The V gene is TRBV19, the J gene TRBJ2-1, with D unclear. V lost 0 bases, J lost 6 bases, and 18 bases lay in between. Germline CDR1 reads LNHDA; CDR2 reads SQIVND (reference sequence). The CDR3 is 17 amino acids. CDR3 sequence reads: CASSIDLMAAFGNEQFF. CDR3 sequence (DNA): TGTGCCAGTAGTATAGATCTAATGGCCGCTTTCGGCAATGAGCAGTTCTTC.

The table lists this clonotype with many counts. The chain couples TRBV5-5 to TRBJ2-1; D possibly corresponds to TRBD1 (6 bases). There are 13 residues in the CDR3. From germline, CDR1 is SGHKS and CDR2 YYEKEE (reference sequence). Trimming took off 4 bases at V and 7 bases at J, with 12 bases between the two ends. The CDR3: CASSQGTTNEQFF. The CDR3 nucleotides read TGTGCCAGCAGCCAAGGGACAACAAATGAGCAGTTCTTC.

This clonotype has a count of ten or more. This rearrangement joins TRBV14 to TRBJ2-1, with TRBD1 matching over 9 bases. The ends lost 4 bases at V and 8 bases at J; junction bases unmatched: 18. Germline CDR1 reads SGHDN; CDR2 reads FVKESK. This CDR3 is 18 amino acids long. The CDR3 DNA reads TGTGCCAGCAGCCTCCTCCCCGGGACAGGGAAGTATGGGGATGAGCAGTTCTTC. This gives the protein CASSLLPGTGKYGDEQFF.

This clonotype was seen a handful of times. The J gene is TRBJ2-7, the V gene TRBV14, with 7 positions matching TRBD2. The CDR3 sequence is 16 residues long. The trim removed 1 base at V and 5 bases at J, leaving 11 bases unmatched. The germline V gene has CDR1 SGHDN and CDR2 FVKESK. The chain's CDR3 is CASSQVGGNTRDEQYF. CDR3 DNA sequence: TGTGCCAGCAGCCAAGTCGGGGGGAACACACGCGACGAGCAGTACTTC.

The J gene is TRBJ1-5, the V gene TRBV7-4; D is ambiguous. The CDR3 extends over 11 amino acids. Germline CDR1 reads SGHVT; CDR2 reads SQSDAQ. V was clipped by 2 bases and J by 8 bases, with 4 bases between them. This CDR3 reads CASSLTKPQHF. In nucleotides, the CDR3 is TGTGCCAGCAGCTTAACCAAGCCCCAGCATTTT. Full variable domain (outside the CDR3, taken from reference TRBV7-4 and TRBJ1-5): GAGVSQSPRYKVAKRGRDVALRCDSISGHVTLYWYRQTLGQGSEVLTYSQSDAQRDKSGRPSGRFSAERPERSVSTLKIQRTEQGDSAVYLCASSLTKPQHFGDGTRLSIL.

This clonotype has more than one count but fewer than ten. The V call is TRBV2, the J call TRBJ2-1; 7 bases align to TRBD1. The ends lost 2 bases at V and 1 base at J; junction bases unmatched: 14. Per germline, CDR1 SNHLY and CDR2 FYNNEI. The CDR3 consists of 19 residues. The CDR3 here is CASSELDRARLRSYNEQFF. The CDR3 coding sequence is TGTGCCAGCAGTGAACTAGACAGGGCTCGTCTTCGATCCTACAATGAGCAGTTCTTC.

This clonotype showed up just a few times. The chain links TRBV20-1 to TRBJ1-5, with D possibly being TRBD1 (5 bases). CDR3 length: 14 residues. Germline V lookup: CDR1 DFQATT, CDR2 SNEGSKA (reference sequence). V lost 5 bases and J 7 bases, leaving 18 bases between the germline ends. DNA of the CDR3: TGCAGTGCTCACCCCCCGGGGGGTGACCAGCCCCAGCATTTT. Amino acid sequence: CSAHPPGGDQPQHF.

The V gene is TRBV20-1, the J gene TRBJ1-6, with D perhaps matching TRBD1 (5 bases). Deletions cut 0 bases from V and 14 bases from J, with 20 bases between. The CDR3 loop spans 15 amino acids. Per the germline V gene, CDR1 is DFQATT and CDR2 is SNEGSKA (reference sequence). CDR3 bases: TGCAGTGCTAGAGACGTGACGGAGGGCTCGGGGGCCCTCCACTTT. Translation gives CSARDVTEGSGALHF.

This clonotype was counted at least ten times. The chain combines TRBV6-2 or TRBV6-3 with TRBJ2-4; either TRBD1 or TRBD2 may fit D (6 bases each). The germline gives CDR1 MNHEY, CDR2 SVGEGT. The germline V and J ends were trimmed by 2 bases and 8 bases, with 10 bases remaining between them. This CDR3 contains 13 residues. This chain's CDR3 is CASSYGGRDIQYF. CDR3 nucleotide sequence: TGTGCCAGCAGTTACGGGGGGCGCGACATTCAGTACTTC.

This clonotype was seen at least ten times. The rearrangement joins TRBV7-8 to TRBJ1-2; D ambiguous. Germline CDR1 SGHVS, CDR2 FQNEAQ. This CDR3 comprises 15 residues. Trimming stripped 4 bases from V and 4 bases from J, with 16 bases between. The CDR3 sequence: CASSSALVSTYGYTF. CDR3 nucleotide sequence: TGTGCCAGCAGCTCGGCGTTGGTCAGTACCTATGGCTACACCTTC.

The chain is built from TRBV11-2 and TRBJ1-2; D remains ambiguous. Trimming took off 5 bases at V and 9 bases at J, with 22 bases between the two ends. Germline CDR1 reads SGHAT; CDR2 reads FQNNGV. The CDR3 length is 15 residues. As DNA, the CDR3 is TGTGCCAGCAGCACACCCCCCTCCATACCCAAGAGCTACACCTTC. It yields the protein CASSTPPSIPKSYTF.

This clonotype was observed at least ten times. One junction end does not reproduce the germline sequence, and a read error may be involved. The CDR3: CASRLGTANYGYTF. The CDR3 DNA reads TGTGCCAGCAGATTGGGGACAGCTAACTATGGCTACACCTTC. This chain uses TRBV5-6 with TRBJ1-2; TRBD1 agrees at 7 bases. Per the germline V gene, CDR1 is SGHDT and CDR2 is YYEEEE. This CDR3 region has 14 residues.

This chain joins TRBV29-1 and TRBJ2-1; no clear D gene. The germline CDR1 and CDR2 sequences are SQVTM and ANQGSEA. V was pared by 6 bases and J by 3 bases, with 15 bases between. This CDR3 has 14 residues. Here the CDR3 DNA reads TGCAGCGTCCTGTACCGGGTAGACTACAATGAGCAGTTCTTC. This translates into CSVLYRVDYNEQFF.

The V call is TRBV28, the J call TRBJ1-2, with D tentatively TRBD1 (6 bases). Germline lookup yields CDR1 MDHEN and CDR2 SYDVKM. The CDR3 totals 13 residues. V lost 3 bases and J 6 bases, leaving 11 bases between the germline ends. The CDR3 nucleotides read TGTGCCAGCAGTTTGCGAGGGGGGGATGGCTACACCTTC. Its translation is CASSLRGGDGYTF.

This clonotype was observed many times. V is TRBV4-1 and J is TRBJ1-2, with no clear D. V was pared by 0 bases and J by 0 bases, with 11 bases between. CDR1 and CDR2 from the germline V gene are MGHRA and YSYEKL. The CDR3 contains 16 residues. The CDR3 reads CASSQDLATANYGYTF. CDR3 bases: TGCGCCAGCAGCCAAGATTTAGCTACGGCTAACTATGGCTACACCTTC.

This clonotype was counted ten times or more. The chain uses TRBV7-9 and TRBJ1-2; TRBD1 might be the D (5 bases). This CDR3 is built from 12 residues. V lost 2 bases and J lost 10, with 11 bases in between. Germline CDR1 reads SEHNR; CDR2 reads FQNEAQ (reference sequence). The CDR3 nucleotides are TGTGCCAGCAGCTTAAGGCCAGGGCTCTACACCTTC. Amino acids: CASSLRPGLYTF. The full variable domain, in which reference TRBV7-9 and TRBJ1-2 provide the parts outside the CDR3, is DTGVSQNPRHKITKRGQNVTFRCDPISEHNRLYWYRQTLGQGPEFLTYFQNEAQLEKSRLLSDRFSAERPKGSFSTLEIQRTEQGDSAMYLCASSLRPGLYTFGSGTRLTVV.

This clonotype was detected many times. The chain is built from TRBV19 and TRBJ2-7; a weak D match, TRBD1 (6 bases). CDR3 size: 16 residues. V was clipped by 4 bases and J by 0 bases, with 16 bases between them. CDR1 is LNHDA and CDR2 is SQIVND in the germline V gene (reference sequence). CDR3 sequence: CASSTRAGQSSYEQYF. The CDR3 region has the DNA TGTGCCAGTAGTACCCGAGCAGGACAGAGCTCCTACGAGCAGTACTTC.

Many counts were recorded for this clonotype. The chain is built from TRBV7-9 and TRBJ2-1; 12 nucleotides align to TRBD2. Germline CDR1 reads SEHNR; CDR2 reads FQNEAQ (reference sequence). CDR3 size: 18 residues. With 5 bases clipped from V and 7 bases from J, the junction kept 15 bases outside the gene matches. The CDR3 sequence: CASSLTSGGHFFGNEQFF. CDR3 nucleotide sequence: TGTGCCAGCAGCCTGACTAGCGGGGGCCATTTCTTCGGAAATGAGCAGTTCTTC.

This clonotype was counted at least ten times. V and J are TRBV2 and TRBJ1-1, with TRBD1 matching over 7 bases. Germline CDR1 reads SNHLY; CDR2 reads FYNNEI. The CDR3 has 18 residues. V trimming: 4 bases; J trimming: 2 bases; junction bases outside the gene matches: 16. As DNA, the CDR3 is TGTGCCAGCAGTGGCTATTTTCGGCAACGACAGGGAAACACTGAAGCTTTCTTT. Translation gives CASSGYFRQRQGNTEAFF. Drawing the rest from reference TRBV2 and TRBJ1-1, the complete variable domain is EPEVTQTPSHQVTQMGQEVILRCVPISNHLYFYWYRQILGQKVEFLVSFYNNEISEKSEIFDDQFSVERPDGSNFTLKIRSTKLEDSAMYFCASSGYFRQRQGNTEAFFGQGTRLTVV.

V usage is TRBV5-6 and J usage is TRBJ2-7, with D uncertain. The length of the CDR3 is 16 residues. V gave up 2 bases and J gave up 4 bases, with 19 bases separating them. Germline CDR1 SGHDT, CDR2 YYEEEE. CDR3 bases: TGTGCCAGCAGCTTAACTCTTCTAGGGATTTTTTACGAGCAGTACTTC. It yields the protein CASSLTLLGIFYEQYF.

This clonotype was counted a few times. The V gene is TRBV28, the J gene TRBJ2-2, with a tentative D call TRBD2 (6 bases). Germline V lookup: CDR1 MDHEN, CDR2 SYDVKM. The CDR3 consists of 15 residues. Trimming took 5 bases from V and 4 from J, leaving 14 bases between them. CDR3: CASSELASSTGELFF. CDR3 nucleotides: TGTGCCAGCAGTGAACTAGCTTCGAGCACCGGGGAGCTGTTTTTT.

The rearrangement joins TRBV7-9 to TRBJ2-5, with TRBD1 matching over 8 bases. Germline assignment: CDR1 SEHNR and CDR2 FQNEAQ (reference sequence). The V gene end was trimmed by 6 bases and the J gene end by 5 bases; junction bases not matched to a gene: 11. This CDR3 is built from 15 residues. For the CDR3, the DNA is TGTGCCAGCAGGACGGACCCCGACAGGGGTGAGACCCAGTACTTC. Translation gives CASRTDPDRGETQYF. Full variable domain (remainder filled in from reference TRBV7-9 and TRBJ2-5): DTGVSQNPRHKITKRGQNVTFRCDPISEHNRLYWYRQTLGQGPEFLTYFQNEAQLEKSRLLSDRFSAERPKGSFSTLEIQRTEQGDSAMYLCASRTDPDRGETQYFGPGTRLLVL.

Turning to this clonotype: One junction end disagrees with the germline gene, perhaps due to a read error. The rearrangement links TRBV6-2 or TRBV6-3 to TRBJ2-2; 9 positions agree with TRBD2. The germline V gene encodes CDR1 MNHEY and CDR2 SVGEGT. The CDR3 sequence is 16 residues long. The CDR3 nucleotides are TGTGCCAGCAGTTACTCGAGCGGGGGGCACACCGAGGAGCTGTTTTTT. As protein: CASSYSSGGHTEELFF.

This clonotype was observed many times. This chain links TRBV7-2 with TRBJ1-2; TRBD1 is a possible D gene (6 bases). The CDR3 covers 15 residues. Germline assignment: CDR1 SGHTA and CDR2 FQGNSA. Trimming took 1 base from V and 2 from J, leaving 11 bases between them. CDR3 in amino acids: CASSLGPDSNYGYTF. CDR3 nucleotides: TGTGCCAGCAGCTTAGGTCCGGACAGCAACTATGGCTACACCTTC.

The CDR3, as DNA: TGTGCCAGCAGTGTCGGGACAGGGAGGATGAACACTGAAGCTTTCTTT. Protein: CASSVGTGRMNTEAFF. The chain employs TRBV6-1 and TRBJ1-1; 9 bases line up with TRBD1. After removal of 4 bases from V and 0 bases from J, the junction contained 6 bases not matched to a gene. The CDR3 has 16 amino acids. Germline V gives CDR1 MNHNS, CDR2 SASEGT.

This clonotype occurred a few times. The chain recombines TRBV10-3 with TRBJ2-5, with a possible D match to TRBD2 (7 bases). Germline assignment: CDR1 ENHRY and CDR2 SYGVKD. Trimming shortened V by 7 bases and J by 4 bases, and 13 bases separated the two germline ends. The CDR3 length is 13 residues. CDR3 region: CAINPGEGETQYF. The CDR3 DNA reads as TGTGCCATCAATCCAGGGGAGGGAGAGACCCAGTACTTC.